One sample yielded the 32 T cell receptor beta chains listed below, sequenced in a study of PD-1 blockade in classical Hodgkin lymphoma. The sample's time point: cycle 4 day 1 (C4D1), after around six weeks of nivolumab. Relapses following autologous stem cell transplantation were seen in all patients, with brentuximab vedotin exposure varying. Sequencing used immunoSEQ multiplex PCR; TCRdb keeps in-frame clones, though not all of them. Of more than 40,000 clones in the sample, around 69% were seen once. The specimen comprised peripheral blood mononuclear cells (PBMCs), sampled before the fourth cycle of nivolumab. The origin of the receptors is a human donor with classical Hodgkin lymphoma.

The genes are TRBV7-8 and TRBJ2-2, with TRBD2 as a possible D gene (6 bases). Trimming cost V 5 bases and J 1 base, with 11 bases left between them. Per the germline V gene, CDR1 is SGHVS and CDR2 is FQNEAQ. The CDR3 has 15 amino acids. Written as DNA, the CDR3 is TGTGCCAGCAGCCGCGGGGTCCAGAACACCGGGGAGCTGTTTTTT. Its translation: CASSRGVQNTGELFF.

In the case of this clone: The germline gene is not matched at one end of the junction; a read error may be the cause. This chain uses TRBV7-2 with TRBJ1-1, with D unclear. This CDR3 contains 15 residues. Germline V lookup: CDR1 SGHTA, CDR2 FQGNSA. Here the CDR3 DNA reads TGTGCCAGCAGCCTAGCGTGGGGTAGGCACACTGAAGCTTTCTTT. This encodes CASSLAWGRHTEAFF.

This clone appeared once. The chain employs TRBV5-1 and TRBJ1-1; no reliable D call. Trimming removed 1 base from V and 2 bases from J, with 0 bases in between. The CDR3 has 11 residues. Per germline, CDR1 SGHRS and CDR2 YFSETQ. The CDR3 DNA reads TGCGCCAGCAGCTTGAACACTGAAGCTTTCTTT. Encoded protein: CASSLNTEAFF. Filled out from reference TRBV5-1 and TRBJ1-1, the complete variable domain reads KAGVTQTPRYLIKTRGQQVTLSCSPISGHRSVSWYQQTPGQGLQFLFEYFSETQRNKGNFPGRFSGRQFSNSRSEMNVSTLELGDSALYLCASSLNTEAFFGQGTRLTVV.

The chain is built from TRBV7-9 and TRBJ2-7, with D perhaps TRBD2 (5 bases). V lost 5 bases and J 0 bases, leaving 11 bases between the germline ends. This CDR3 has 14 amino acids. The germline V gene encodes CDR1 SEHNR and CDR2 FQNEAQ (reference sequence). The CDR3 sequence: CASSLTGSSYEQYF. Here the CDR3 DNA reads TGTGCCAGCAGCCTGACGGGGTCCTCCTACGAGCAGTACTTC.

The chain recombines TRBV5-1 with TRBJ2-5, with D maybe TRBD2 (5 bases). CDR1 is SGHRS, CDR2 YFSETQ, per germline. This CDR3 is 14 amino acids long. V lost 1 base and J lost 5, with 12 bases in between. The CDR3, as DNA: TGCGCCAGCAGCTTGTTGAGACCGGGGGAGACCCAGTACTTC. Translation gives CASSLLRPGETQYF.

The chain uses TRBV18 and TRBJ2-1; TRBD2 might be the D (6 bases). The CDR3 spans 17 residues. CDR1 KGHSH and CDR2 LQKENI come from the germline V gene. Trimming shortened V by 3 bases and J by 13 bases, and 28 bases separated the two germline ends. The CDR3 region is CASSPVVSGTLSPPQFF. For the CDR3, the DNA is TGTGCCAGCTCACCGGTTGTTAGTGGGACTTTAAGCCCCCCACAGTTCTTC.

The chain is built from TRBV4-3 and TRBJ1-2, with TRBD1 matching 9 bases. Per the germline V gene, CDR1 is LGHNA and CDR2 is YSLEER. This CDR3 comprises 15 residues. J lost 4 bases, V lost 0 bases, and 3 bases had no gene match. The CDR3 bases are TGCGCCAGCAGCCAAGATACAGGGGGCTTCTATGGCTACACCTTC. Translation: CASSQDTGGFYGYTF.

The chain is built from TRBV2 and TRBJ2-1; tentative D call: TRBD2 (6 bases). CDR3 length: 15 residues. Germline CDR1 and CDR2: SNHLY and FYNNEI. Trimming pared 5 bases from V and 7 bases from J, leaving 18 bases between. The CDR3 nucleotides are TGTGCCAGCAGTTCGGAGGGTGGTCGTGAAAATGAGCAGTTCTTC. Translation: CASSSEGGRENEQFF.

J is TRBJ1-2 and V is TRBV6-6; the D is unclear. The CDR3 has 13 amino acids. Germline CDR1 and CDR2: MNHNY and SVGAGI (reference sequence). Trimming stripped 8 bases from V and 0 bases from J, with 10 bases between. The CDR3 DNA reads as TGTGCCAGCTTCGACGAAGCTAACTATGGCTACACCTTC. This translates into CASFDEANYGYTF.

This chain connects TRBV7-3 to TRBJ2-1, with 8 bases fitting TRBD1. Germline V lookup: CDR1 SGHTA, CDR2 FQGTGA. The CDR3 loop spans 14 amino acids. With 3 bases clipped from V and 8 bases from J, the junction kept 6 bases outside the gene matches. This chain's CDR3 is CASSLTGAHDEQFF. In nucleotides, the CDR3 is TGTGCCAGCAGCTTGACAGGGGCACACGATGAGCAGTTCTTC.

The rearrangement joins TRBV15 to TRBJ2-3; D tentatively reads TRBD1 or TRBD2 (5 bases each). Germline assignment: CDR1 LNHNV and CDR2 YYDKDF (reference sequence). This CDR3 has 17 amino acids. Trimming left V 0 bases short and J 0 bases short, with 13 bases between. The CDR3 spells CATSRDWGSGSTDTQYF. In DNA, the CDR3 is TGTGCCACCAGCAGAGATTGGGGGTCCGGGAGCACAGATACGCAGTATTTT.

V usage is TRBV6-6 and J usage is TRBJ1-1; D not certain. The V gene lost 10 bases and the J gene lost 2 bases, with 17 bases spanning the gap. The CDR3 loop spans 14 amino acids. Germline V CDR1 and CDR2: MNHNY, SVGAGI (reference sequence). The CDR3 spells CAIRPRRDNTEAFF. The CDR3 coding sequence is TGTGCCATCCGACCCCGTCGGGATAACACTGAAGCTTTCTTT.

The chain combines TRBV9 with TRBJ2-7; maybe TRBD1 (6 bases). The germline gives CDR1 SGDLS, CDR2 YYNGEE. This CDR3 has 13 amino acids. V was clipped by 2 bases and J by 3 bases, with 9 bases between them. As DNA, the CDR3 is TGTGCCAGCAGCGTTGGACAGTACTACGAGCAGTACTTC. Translation gives CASSVGQYYEQYF.

This clone was counted only a few times. The CDR3 loop is CASSFPLGEDYNEQFF. CDR3 sequence (DNA): TGTGCCAGCAGCTTCCCACTTGGGGAGGACTACAATGAGCAGTTCTTC. This chain uses TRBV7-9 with TRBJ2-1, with D maybe TRBD2 (6 bases). Trimming took 3 bases from V and 3 from J, leaving 15 bases between them. The germline CDR1 and CDR2 sequences are SEHNR and FQNEAQ (reference sequence). The CDR3 is 16 amino acids.

V and J are TRBV7-4 and TRBJ1-1; a possible D gene is TRBD1 (5 bases). Germline CDR1 SGHVT, CDR2 SQSDAQ. Trimming removed 5 bases from V and 1 base from J, with 14 bases in between. The CDR3 spans 15 residues. The DNA for the CDR3 is TGTGCCAGCAGCCCCATTAGGGGCGCGAACACTGAAGCTTTCTTT. Translating it yields CASSPIRGANTEAFF.

The J gene is TRBJ1-2, the V gene TRBV6-6; 8 bases are a match to TRBD1. Germline CDR1 and CDR2: MNHNY and SVGAGI (reference sequence). The CDR3 is 12 residues long. Trimming took 5 bases from V and 6 from J; bases not matched to a gene: 2. The CDR3 is CASSRQGNGYTF. Here the CDR3 DNA reads TGTGCCAGCAGTCGACAGGGGAATGGCTACACCTTC.

J is TRBJ1-5 and V is TRBV6-4; no clear D gene. The germline gives CDR1 MRHNA, CDR2 SNTAGT. The V end was cut by 0 bases, the J end by 0 bases, with 21 bases between. The CDR3 contains 20 residues. The chain's CDR3 is CASSDSIRASIPHSNQPQHF. The CDR3 nucleotides read TGTGCCAGCAGTGACTCTATCCGGGCCTCAATCCCTCATAGCAATCAGCCCCAGCATTTT.

By frequency in the sample, this clone is medium-sized (0.01 to 0.1%). This rearrangement joins TRBV6-6 to TRBJ1-1; TRBD1 aligns across 7 bases. J was trimmed by 0 bases and V by 5 bases; bases with no gene match: 6. In germline, CDR1 is MNHNY, CDR2 SVGAGI (reference sequence). The CDR3 totals 15 residues. Here the CDR3 reads CASSPPGQMNTEAFF. CDR3 coding DNA: TGTGCCAGCAGTCCTCCGGGACAGATGAACACTGAAGCTTTCTTT.

The gene calls are TRBV6-5 and TRBJ1-2; 7 positions agree with TRBD1. With 4 bases clipped from V and 0 bases from J, the junction kept 8 bases outside the gene matches. This CDR3 is 16 amino acids long. Per germline, CDR1 MNHEY and CDR2 SVGAGI. CDR3 in amino acids: CASSSGTEISNYGYTF. CDR3 coding DNA: TGTGCCAGCAGTTCCGGGACAGAAATTTCTAACTATGGCTACACCTTC.

Judged by abundance, this clone is medium-sized. The V call is TRBV7-9, the J call TRBJ2-7; TRBD2 might be the D (6 bases). CDR1 is SEHNR, CDR2 FQNEAQ, per germline (reference sequence). With 4 bases removed from V and 2 bases from J, the gap between germline ends came to 15 bases. The CDR3 contains 15 residues. The CDR3 protein is CASSSMAGSPYEQYF. CDR3 bases: TGTGCCAGCAGCTCCATGGCGGGGTCCCCCTACGAGCAGTACTTC.

The chain carries TRBV7-8 and TRBJ1-1, with no clear D. With 5 bases removed from V and 0 bases from J, the gap between germline ends came to 19 bases. This CDR3 is built from 17 residues. CDR1 and CDR2 from the germline V gene are SGHVS and FQNEAQ. The CDR3 spells CASSPKPVGMMNTEAFF. CDR3 in DNA: TGTGCCAGCAGCCCTAAACCAGTGGGGATGATGAACACTGAAGCTTTCTTT.

The gene calls are TRBV6-1 and TRBJ1-2; TRBD1 matches at 7 bases. Unmatched junction bases numbered 5, after V lost 1 base and J lost 3 bases. The CDR3 sequence is 15 residues long. CDR1 and CDR2 from the germline V gene are MNHNS and SASEGT. CDR3 DNA sequence: TGTGCCAGCAGTGAAGATGGCAGGGGGGACTATGGCTACACCTTC. Amino acids: CASSEDGRGDYGYTF.

V usage is TRBV7-6 and J usage is TRBJ2-3, with D perhaps matching TRBD1 or TRBD2 (5 bases each). The germline V gene encodes CDR1 SGHVS and CDR2 FNYEAQ. The CDR3 runs to 14 residues. V was pared by 3 bases and J by 6 bases, with 13 bases between. The CDR3 region has the DNA TGTGCCAGCAGCTTCTGGGGGAATCAGGATACGCAGTATTTT. It codes for CASSFWGNQDTQYF.

There are a few counts of this clone. The chain uses TRBV29-1 and TRBJ2-5; the match to TRBD1 covers 12 bases. CDR1 is SQVTM and CDR2 is ANQGSEA in the germline V gene. This CDR3 is built from 13 residues. Germline trimming cut 6 bases from V and 5 bases from J; bases unmatched to any gene: 4. The CDR3 region has the DNA TGCAGCGTGGGACAGGGGGCCAGGGAGACCCAGTACTTC. This codes for CSVGQGARETQYF.

The CDR3 loop reads CASSVWDRGDGETQYF. The CDR3 DNA reads TGTGCCAGCAGCGTGTGGGACAGGGGTGACGGTGAGACCCAGTACTTC. The chain recombines TRBV9 with TRBJ2-5; TRBD1 aligns across 10 bases. V shed 2 bases and J 5 bases; nucleotides not matched to a gene: 9. CDR3 size: 16 residues. CDR1 is SGDLS and CDR2 is YYNGEE in the germline V gene. The whole variable domain, remainder taken from reference TRBV9 and TRBJ2-5, is DSGVTQTPKHLITATGQRVTLRCSPRSGDLSVYWYQQSLDQGLQFLIQYYNGEERAKGNILERFSAQQFPDLHSELNLSSLELGDSALYFCASSVWDRGDGETQYFGPGTRLLVL.

V and J are TRBV7-9 and TRBJ1-1; possibly TRBD1 for D (6 bases). The CDR3 is 18 residues long. Germline V gene sequence: CDR1 SEHNR, CDR2 FQNEAQ (reference sequence). Trimming took 5 bases from V and 3 from J, leaving 25 bases between them. The CDR3 loop is CASSHNRDSYTMDTEAFF. CDR3 nucleotides: TGTGCCAGCAGCCACAACAGGGACTCATACACTATGGACACTGAAGCTTTCTTT.

The rearrangement joins TRBV19 to TRBJ2-7; 7 bases agree with TRBD1. The V and J ends lost 5 bases and 0 bases, in that order; junction bases with no gene match: 10. The CDR3 covers 16 residues. CDR1 is LNHDA and CDR2 is SQIVND in the germline V gene (reference sequence). CDR3 DNA: TGTGCCAGTAGTCGGATACAACAGGGGCGCTCCTACGAGCAGTACTTC. This translates into CASSRIQQGRSYEQYF.

The chain carries TRBV10-3 and TRBJ2-1; 8 nucleotides match TRBD2. The trim removed 7 bases at V and 7 bases at J, leaving 9 bases unmatched. The CDR3 is 14 amino acids. Germline V gene data show CDR1 as ENHRY and CDR2 as SYGVKD. The CDR3 DNA reads TGTGCCATCAAGAACGGGGGGGATGGAAATGAGCAGTTCTTC. This translates into CAIKNGGDGNEQFF.

The chain links TRBV6-4 to TRBJ2-3; 11 bases line up with TRBD2. The CDR3 is made up of 16 amino acids. Germline-derived CDR1 and CDR2 are MRHNA and SNTAGT. J gave up 7 bases and V 0 bases, and 6 bases lay outside the gene matches. CDR3 in DNA: TGTGCCAGCAGTGACTCCTTAGCGGGGGGGCCAAATACGCAGTATTTT. Residues: CASSDSLAGGPNTQYF.

The gene calls are TRBV12-5 and TRBJ1-2; D might be TRBD1 (6 bases). The V end was cut by 2 bases, the J end by 7 bases, with 17 bases between. From germline, CDR1 is LGHNT and CDR2 FRNRAP. There are 15 residues in the CDR3. The CDR3 DNA sequence: TGTGCTAGTGGTTTGATCGGGGGCGCATCAAGTGGCTACACCTTC. The encoded protein is CASGLIGGASSGYTF.

The chain is built from TRBV7-9 and TRBJ2-1; possibly TRBD1 for D (6 bases). The CDR3 length is 12 residues. Germline V gene data show CDR1 as SEHNR and CDR2 as FQNEAQ (reference sequence). V lost 5 bases and J lost 9, with 11 bases in between. CDR3 nucleotide sequence: TGTGCCAGCAGCATGGGGGCCGTTGAGCAGTTCTTC. Translated: CASSMGAVEQFF.

This chain links TRBV5-1 with TRBJ2-3, with TRBD1 matching over 11 bases. This CDR3 has 16 residues. Germline values: CDR1 SGHRS, CDR2 YFSETQ. Unmatched junction bases numbered 7, after V lost 4 bases and J lost 3 bases. The CDR3 DNA is TGCGCCAGCAGCGAACAGGGACAGGGGGGAACAGATACGCAGTATTTT. Translated, it gives CASSEQGQGGTDTQYF. Supplemented by reference TRBV5-1 and TRBJ2-3, the full variable domain reads KAGVTQTPRYLIKTRGQQVTLSCSPISGHRSVSWYQQTPGQGLQFLFEYFSETQRNKGNFPGRFSGRQFSNSRSEMNVSTLELGDSALYLCASSEQGQGGTDTQYFGPGTRLTVL.